This T cell receptor (beta chain) was sequenced in a study of CD8+CD57+ T cells in acquired aplastic anemia. Germline CDR1 KGHDR, CDR2 SFDVKD. With 7 bases clipped from V and 7 bases from J, the junction kept 10 bases outside the gene matches. This CDR3 is 14 amino acids long. This clonotype occurred a few times. Researchers used genomic DNA as the template to profile TCR beta VDJ and CDR3. From the reads, TCRdb called clonotypes with MiXCR, one entry per CDR3 protein. The sample lists some 200,000 distinct CDR3 sequences; under 50% were seen once. All sequencing subjects had displayed CD8+CD57+ cell expansion on flow cytometry.

This receptor was taken from a human donor with aplastic anemia. Sequenced material: sorted CD4+, CD8+, or CD8+CD57+ T cells (not recorded which) from PBMCs. The rearrangement joins TRBV24-1 to TRBJ1-2; TRBD1 aligns across 8 bases. As DNA, the CDR3 is TGTGCCACCAGCTCACCGGACAGGGACTCTGGCTACACCTTC. This sequence encodes CATSSPDRDSGYTF.